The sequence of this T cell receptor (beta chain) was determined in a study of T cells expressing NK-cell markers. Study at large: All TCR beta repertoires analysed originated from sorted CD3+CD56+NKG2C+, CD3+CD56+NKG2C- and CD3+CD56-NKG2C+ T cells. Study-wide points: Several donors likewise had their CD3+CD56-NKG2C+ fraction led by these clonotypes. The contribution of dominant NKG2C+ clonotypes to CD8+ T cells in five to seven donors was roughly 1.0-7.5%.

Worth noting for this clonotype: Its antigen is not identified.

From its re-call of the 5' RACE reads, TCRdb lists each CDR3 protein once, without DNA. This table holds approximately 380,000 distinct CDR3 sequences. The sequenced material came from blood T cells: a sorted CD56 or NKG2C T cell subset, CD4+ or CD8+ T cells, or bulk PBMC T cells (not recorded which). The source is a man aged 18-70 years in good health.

CDR3: CATAGTSGNTIYF. The chain couples TRBV7-2 to TRBJ1-3. The CDR3 runs 13 residues. Germline V CDR1 and CDR2: SGHTA, FQGNSA.